A single sample is the source of the 5 T cell receptor beta chains below, sequenced in a study of T cells after yellow fever vaccination (dated 2019 in TCRdb). Reading the label with the study, this specimen's treatment or condition is: live attenuated yellow fever vaccine strain. Library preparation used 5' RACE. These reads were obtained on an Illumina HiSeq 2500. Using fastp at Q25 and MiXCR, TCRdb reprocessed the public reads and kept productive beta chains. Rows matching on CDR3 protein sequence are summarized as one entry with the most common DNA and genes. Recorded for this sample are hundreds of thousands of distinct CDR3 sequences; roughly 14% of them occurred a single time. The leading ten clones occupy roughly an eighth of the sample. The specimen was PBMCs, collected on the day of the yellow fever booster vaccination. These receptors came from a man younger than 45 who received the YFV17D yellow fever vaccine.

This clonotype was counted only a few times. The gene calls are TRBV29-1 and TRBJ2-3; D not certain. This CDR3 is built from 12 residues. The V end was cut by 7 bases, the J end by 0 bases, with 8 bases between. Germline-derived CDR1 and CDR2 are SQVTM and ANQGSEA. The CDR3 here is CSAAESTDTQYF. Written as DNA, the CDR3 is TGCAGCGCGGCAGAGAGCACAGATACGCAGTATTTT.

The table lists this clonotype with a few counts. V gene TRBV5-1 combines with J gene TRBJ2-5; TRBD1 aligns across 8 bases. With V trimmed by 3 bases and J by 4 bases, 8 bases remained unmatched. Looked up from germline, CDR1 is SGHRS and CDR2 is YFSETQ. The CDR3 spans 15 residues. CDR3 nucleotide sequence: TGCGCCAGCAGCTGGAACGGACAGGGAGGAGAGACCCAGTACTTC. It translates to CASSWNGQGGETQYF.

This clonotype was seen a few times. The chain is built from TRBV15 and TRBJ1-2; 7 bases are shared with TRBD1. The CDR3 consists of 15 residues. J gave up 5 bases and V 1 base, and 7 bases lay outside the gene matches. Germline V gene sequence: CDR1 LNHNV, CDR2 YYDKDF (reference sequence). The CDR3 DNA sequence: TGTGCCACCAGCAGAGTGGGGACAGTTAGATATGGCTACACCTTC. Amino acids: CATSRVGTVRYGYTF.

A few counts support this clonotype. The V and J genes are TRBV6-2 or TRBV6-3 and TRBJ1-1; a possible D gene is TRBD1 (5 bases). The CDR3 is made up of 14 amino acids. Trimming took off 5 bases at V and 3 bases at J, with 13 bases between the two ends. CDR1 is MNHEY, CDR2 SVGEGT, per germline. CDR3 amino acids: CASSKGDSYTEAFF. In DNA form, the CDR3 reads TGTGCCAGCAGTAAAGGGGACTCTTACACTGAAGCTTTCTTT.

This clonotype occurred a few times. V gene TRBV5-8 combines with J gene TRBJ2-3; D gene ambiguous. V shed 7 bases and J shed 1 base, with 16 bases lying between them. CDR1 and CDR2 from the germline V gene are SGHTS and YDEGEE. The CDR3 contains 15 residues. The CDR3 here is CASPRVPRGTDTQYF. DNA of the CDR3: TGTGCCAGCCCAAGGGTGCCCCGCGGCACAGATACGCAGTATTTT. Full variable domain (outside the CDR3, taken from reference TRBV5-8 and TRBJ2-3): EAGVTQSPTHLIKTRGQQATLRCSPISGHTSVYWYQQALGLGLQFLLWYDEGEERNRGNFPPRFSGRQFPNYSSELNVNALELEDSALYLCASPRVPRGTDTQYFGPGTRLTVL.